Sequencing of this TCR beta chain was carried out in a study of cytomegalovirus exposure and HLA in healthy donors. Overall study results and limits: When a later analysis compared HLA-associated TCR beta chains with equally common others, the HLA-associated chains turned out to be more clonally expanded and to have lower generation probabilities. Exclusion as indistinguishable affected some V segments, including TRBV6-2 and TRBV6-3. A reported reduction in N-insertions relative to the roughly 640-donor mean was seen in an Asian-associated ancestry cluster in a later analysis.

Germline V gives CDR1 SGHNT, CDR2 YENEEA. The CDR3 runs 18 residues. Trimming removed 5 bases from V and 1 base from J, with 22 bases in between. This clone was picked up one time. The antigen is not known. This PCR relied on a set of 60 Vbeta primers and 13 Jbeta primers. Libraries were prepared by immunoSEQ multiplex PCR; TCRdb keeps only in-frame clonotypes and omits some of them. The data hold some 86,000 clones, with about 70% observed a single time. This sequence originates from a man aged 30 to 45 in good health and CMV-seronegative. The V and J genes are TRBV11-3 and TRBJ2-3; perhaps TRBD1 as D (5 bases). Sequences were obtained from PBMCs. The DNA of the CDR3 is TGTGCCAGCAGCCCTAGGGGCGGACAAACGATGGGCACAGATACGCAGTATTTT. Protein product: CASSPRGGQTMGTDTQYF.